This TCR beta chain was observed in a study of vaccination and CD4 T cells after COVID-19. Overall study context: Post-vaccine specimens were obtained a median 72 days after dose two (range 14 to 241).

Sequence data for DNA of cultured CD4+ T cells were generated by the Oncomine TCR Beta short-read assay. From CD4+ T cells that had been cultured, genomic DNA was extracted. TCRdb passed the PCR reads through MiXCR, listing each CDR3 protein once. Of about 17,000 distinct CDR3 sequences in the sample, approximately 40% were seen once. The treatment: roughly 10-day PBMC culture with coronavirus spike peptide pools or control peptides (ViraFEST assay). As for this clonotype: The antigen remains unidentified.

CDR3 length equals 15 residues. V dropped 6 bases and J dropped 3 bases, with 19 bases sitting between them. CDR1 and CDR2 from the germline V gene are SGHKS and YYEKEE (reference sequence). Material: CD4+ T cells from blood, cultured in vitro. This receptor was obtained from a human donor who had recovered from COVID-19. The chain uses TRBV5-5 and TRBJ2-7; D may correspond to TRBD1 or TRBD2 (6 bases each). The CDR3 DNA reads TGTGCCAGCACACCCAATCGGGGGCGATTCTACGAGCAGTACTTC. Translated, it gives CASTPNRGRFYEQYF. Based on the CDR3 plus reference TRBV5-5 and TRBJ2-7, the full variable domain is DAGVTQSPTHLIKTRGQQVTLRCSPISGHKSVSWYQQVLGQGPQFIFQYYEKEERGRGNFPDRFSARQFPNYSSELNVNALLLGDSALYLCASTPNRGRFYEQYFGPGTRLTVT.